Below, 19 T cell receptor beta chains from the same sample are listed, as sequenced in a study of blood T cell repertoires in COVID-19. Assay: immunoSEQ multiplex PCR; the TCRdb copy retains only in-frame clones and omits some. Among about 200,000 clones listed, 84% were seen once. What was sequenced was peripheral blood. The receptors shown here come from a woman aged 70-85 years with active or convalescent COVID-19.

CDR3 DNA sequence: TGTGCCAGCAGCTTAACCCCCATCAGGGACTACGAGCAGTACTTC. This translates into CASSLTPIRDYEQYF. This chain connects TRBV7-3 to TRBJ2-7, with a weak D call TRBD1 (5 bases). The germline V gene encodes CDR1 SGHTA and CDR2 FQGTGA. Trimming removed 0 bases from V and 3 bases from J, with 12 bases in between. The CDR3 runs to 15 residues.

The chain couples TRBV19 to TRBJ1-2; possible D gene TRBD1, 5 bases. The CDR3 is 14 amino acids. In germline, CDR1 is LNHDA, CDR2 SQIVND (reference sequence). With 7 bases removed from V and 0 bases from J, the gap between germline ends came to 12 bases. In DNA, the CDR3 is TGTGCCAGTAATCTGGACAAGACTAACTATGGCTACACCTTC. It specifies CASNLDKTNYGYTF.

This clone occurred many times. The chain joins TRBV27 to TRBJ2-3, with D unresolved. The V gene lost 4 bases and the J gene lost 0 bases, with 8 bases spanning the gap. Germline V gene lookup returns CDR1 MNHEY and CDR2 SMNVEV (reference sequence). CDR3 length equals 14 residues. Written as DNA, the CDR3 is TGTGCCAGCAGTTCCCTTCTAAGCACAGATACGCAGTATTTT. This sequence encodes CASSSLLSTDTQYF.

In nucleotides, the CDR3 is TGTGCCAGCTCACCCTCATTACAGGGGGCGGGTGAAAAACTGTTTTTT. It specifies CASSPSLQGAGEKLFF. The chain carries TRBV18 and TRBJ1-4; 9 bases fit TRBD1. The CDR3 has 16 amino acids. V dropped 3 bases and J dropped 7; count of bases not matched to a gene: 9. Germline V gene sequence: CDR1 KGHSH, CDR2 LQKENI.

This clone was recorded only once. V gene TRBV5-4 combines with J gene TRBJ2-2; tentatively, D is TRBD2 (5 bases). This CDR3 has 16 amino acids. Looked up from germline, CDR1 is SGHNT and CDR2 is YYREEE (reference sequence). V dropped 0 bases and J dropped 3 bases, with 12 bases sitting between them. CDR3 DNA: TGTGCCAGCAGCTTGGTCTCTAGCCTGGACACCGGGGAGCTGTTTTTT. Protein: CASSLVSSLDTGELFF.

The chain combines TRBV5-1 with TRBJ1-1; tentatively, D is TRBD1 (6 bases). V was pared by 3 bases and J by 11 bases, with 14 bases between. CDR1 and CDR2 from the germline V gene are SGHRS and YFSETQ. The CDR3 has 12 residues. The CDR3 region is CASSSGGREAFF. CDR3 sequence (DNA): TGCGCCAGCAGCTCGGGGGGCAGGGAGGCTTTCTTT.

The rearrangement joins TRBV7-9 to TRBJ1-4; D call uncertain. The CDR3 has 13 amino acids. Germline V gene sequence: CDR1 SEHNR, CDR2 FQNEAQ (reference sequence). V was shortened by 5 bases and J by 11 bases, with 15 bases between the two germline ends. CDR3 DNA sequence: TGTGCCAGCAGCCAGTCGGGGATGGGGAAACTGTTTTTT. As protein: CASSQSGMGKLFF.

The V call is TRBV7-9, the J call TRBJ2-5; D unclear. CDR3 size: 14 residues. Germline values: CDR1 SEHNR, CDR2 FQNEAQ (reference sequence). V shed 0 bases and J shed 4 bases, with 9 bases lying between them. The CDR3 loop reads CASSLALTTETQYF. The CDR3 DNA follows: TGTGCCAGCAGCTTAGCGCTAACTACAGAGACCCAGTACTTC.

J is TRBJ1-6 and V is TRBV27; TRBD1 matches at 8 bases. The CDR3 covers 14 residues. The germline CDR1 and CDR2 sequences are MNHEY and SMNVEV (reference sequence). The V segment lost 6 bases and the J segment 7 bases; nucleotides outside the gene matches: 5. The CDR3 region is CASSPDRGNSPLHF. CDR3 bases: TGTGCCAGCAGCCCAGACAGGGGAAATTCACCCCTCCACTTT.

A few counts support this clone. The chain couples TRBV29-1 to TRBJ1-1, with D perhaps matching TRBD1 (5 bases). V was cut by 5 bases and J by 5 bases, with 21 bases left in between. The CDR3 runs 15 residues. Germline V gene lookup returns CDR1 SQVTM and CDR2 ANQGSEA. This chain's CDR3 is CSVTRLGVTKTEAFF. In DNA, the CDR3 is TGCAGCGTTACCCGTCTAGGGGTGACAAAGACTGAAGCTTTCTTT.

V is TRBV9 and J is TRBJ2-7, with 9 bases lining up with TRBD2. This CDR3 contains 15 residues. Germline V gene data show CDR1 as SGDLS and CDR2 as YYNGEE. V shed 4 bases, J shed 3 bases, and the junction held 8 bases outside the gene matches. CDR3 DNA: TGTGCCAGCAGCCCTAGCGGGGTAGACCACTACGAGCAGTACTTC. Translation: CASSPSGVDHYEQYF.

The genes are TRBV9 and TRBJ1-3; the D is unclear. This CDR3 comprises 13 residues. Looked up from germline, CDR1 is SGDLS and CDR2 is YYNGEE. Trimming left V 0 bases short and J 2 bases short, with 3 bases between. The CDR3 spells CASSVDTGNTIYF. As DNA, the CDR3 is TGTGCCAGCAGCGTAGATACTGGAAACACCATATATTTT.

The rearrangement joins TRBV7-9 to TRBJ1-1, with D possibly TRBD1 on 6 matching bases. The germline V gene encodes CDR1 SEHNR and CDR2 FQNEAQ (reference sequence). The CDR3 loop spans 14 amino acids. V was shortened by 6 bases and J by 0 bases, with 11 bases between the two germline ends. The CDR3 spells CASRVQGVNTEAFF. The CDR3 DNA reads TGTGCCAGCAGAGTACAGGGTGTGAACACTGAAGCTTTCTTT.

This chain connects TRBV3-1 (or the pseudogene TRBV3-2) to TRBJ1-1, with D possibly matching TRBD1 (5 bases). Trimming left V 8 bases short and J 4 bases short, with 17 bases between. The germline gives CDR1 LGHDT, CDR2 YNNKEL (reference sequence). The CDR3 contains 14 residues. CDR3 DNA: TGTGCCAGCGGTTCGCAGGGTGTGGGCACTGAAGCTTTCTTT. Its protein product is CASGSQGVGTEAFF.

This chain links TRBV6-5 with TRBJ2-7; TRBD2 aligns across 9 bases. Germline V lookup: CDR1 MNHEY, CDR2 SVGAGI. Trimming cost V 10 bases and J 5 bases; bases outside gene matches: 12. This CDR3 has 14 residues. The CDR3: CATTLAGGVDEQYF. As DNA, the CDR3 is TGTGCCACCACCTTGGCGGGAGGGGTCGACGAGCAGTACTTC.

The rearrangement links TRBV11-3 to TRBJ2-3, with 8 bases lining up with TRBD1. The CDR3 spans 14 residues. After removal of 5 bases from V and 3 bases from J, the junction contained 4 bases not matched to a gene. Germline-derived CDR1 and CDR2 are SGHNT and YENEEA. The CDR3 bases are TGTGCCAGCAGCCCGGGACAGGCAACAGATACGCAGTATTTT. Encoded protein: CASSPGQATDTQYF.

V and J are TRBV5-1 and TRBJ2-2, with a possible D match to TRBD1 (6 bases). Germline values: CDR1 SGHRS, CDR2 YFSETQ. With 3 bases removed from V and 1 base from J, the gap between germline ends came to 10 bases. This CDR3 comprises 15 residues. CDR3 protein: CASSSGQLNTGELFF. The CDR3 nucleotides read TGCGCCAGCAGCTCGGGACAATTGAACACCGGGGAGCTGTTTTTT.

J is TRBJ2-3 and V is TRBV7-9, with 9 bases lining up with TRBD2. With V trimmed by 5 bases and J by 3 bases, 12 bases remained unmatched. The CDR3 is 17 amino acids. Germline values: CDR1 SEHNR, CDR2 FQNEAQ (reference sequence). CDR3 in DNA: TGTGCCAGCAGCCTCGGGACTAGCCCTTCGGGGACAGATACGCAGTATTTT. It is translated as CASSLGTSPSGTDTQYF.

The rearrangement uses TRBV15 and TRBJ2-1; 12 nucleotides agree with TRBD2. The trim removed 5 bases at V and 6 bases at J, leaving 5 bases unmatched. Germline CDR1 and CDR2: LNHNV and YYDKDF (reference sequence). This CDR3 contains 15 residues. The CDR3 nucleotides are TGTGCCACCAGCCCTAGCGGGAGGGCCGGCAATGAGCAGTTCTTC. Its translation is CATSPSGRAGNEQFF.